This T cell receptor (beta chain) was captured by sequencing in a study of early T cells in non-severe SARS-CoV-2 infection. Using its own MiXCR run on the 5' RACE reads, TCRdb lists one record per CDR3 protein. The data contain 90,000 to 120,000 distinct CDR3 sequences, around 10% of them seen just once; the ten biggest clones take up 6.5% to 8%. This clonotype came up a few times. The sequencing sample was made of whole blood. The receptor comes from an adult who was a healthcare worker with PCR-confirmed SARS-CoV-2 infection or an uninfected control (not recorded which).

CDR3 protein: CASRPPAYRNTDTQYF. The CDR3 DNA is TGTGCCAGCAGACCCCCGGCCTACCGAAACACAGATACGCAGTATTTT. The rearrangement uses TRBV28 and TRBJ2-3; D is uncertain. CDR1 and CDR2 from the germline V gene are MDHEN and SYDVKM. CDR3 length: 16 residues. V was clipped by 6 bases and J by 2 bases, with 18 bases between them.